This TCR beta chain was observed in a study of T cell responses to AZD1222 COVID-19 vaccine (dated by TCRdb to 2020 to 2022). In terms of the full investigation: AZD1222 recipients whose second dose came at about 4 weeks and those whose second dose came at about 12 weeks were combined into one group, since spike-specific TCR depth and breadth did not differ between the two schedules. A total of around 240 trial participants underwent TCR sequencing, of whom around 200 received two doses of AZD1222 and around 26 received two doses of the MenACWY control vaccine. Trial participants were enrolled by age into 18-55, 56-69 and 70-plus year subgroups, with roughly 160, 29 and 62 TCR-sequenced participants respectively.

The meaning of the sample's time point label: baseline before first vaccination. Vaccinee samples were obtained from the UK trials COV001 and COV002, which included a single-blind randomized controlled phase 2/3 trial of AZD1222 (ChAdOx1 nCoV-19) in healthy adults. For TCRbeta chain sequencing, PBMC samples from trial participants were taken at day 0 and at day 28 after the second dose. The CDR3 regions of human TCRbeta chains were analyzed by immunosequencing. The published analysis was carried out like this. TCRs in the repertoires were compared against a reference library of SARS-CoV-2-specific TCRs that had been generated with the MIRA antigen-specificity platform. Breadth meant the fraction of unique TCRs that were SARS-CoV-2-associated, whereas depth meant the fraction of total T cells that were SARS-CoV-2-associated. Each spike-specific TCR was assigned to its reactive spike region and to a CD4 or CD8 class using the MIRA data. Log10-transformed breadth and depth values were compared by one-way ANOVA with Sidak's multiple comparisons tests. Sourced from immuneACCESS, this table was stored by TCRdb with only in-frame sequences that have V and J called. A share of the clones is absent; for the studies checked, an unresolved V gene accounts for under half, and the remainder has no known explanation. V, J and clone size are taken as reported in that table, and D and trimming were inferred from the DNA itself. The sample data list 89,000 or so clones, and 88% of these were observed just once. The ten largest clones add up to 16% of the sample.

To note about this clone: Its specific antigen is unknown. One base away there is no much larger clone; base qualities are not given.

The V end loses 8 bases and the J end loses 5 bases, and a stretch of 13 bases separates them. In the germline V gene, CDR1 corresponds to MNHEY and CDR2 to SVGAGI. The CDR3 has 13 amino acids, counting the end cysteine and phenylalanine. The entry retains the CDR3 DNA only, 39 bases that are in frame from base 1. The research as a whole found: Nearly half of unique spike-specific TCRs reportedly recognized epitopes outside regions mutated in the B.1.351 and B.1.1.7 variants. The whole spike protein was spanned by vaccine-associated CD4 TCRs, and dominant responses were seen in regions 160-218 and 743-854. The 56-69-year group was small, and its depth increase did not reach significance, likely because of low power. Conclusions about previously exposed vaccinees were limited because only 6 or 7 AZD1222 recipients were SARS-CoV-2 seropositive at baseline. After two AZD1222 doses, both the breadth and the depth of spike-specific TCRs were significantly higher than at day 0 and than in MenACWY recipients. Because no samples from the day 14 peak response were available, repertoires could be characterized only after the peak T cell response. Participants were mostly white British, with more females than males. The authors suggested clonal diversity may have been underestimated.

The TCR was taken from an adult in good health. The sample in question was peripheral blood, obtained on day 0 of AZD1222 vaccination. The chain employs TRBV6-5 and TRBJ1-5, with the D segment identity uncertain. The nucleotide sequence is TGTGCCAGCGCCTACCTTTCACATCAGCCCCAGCATTTT. This gives the protein CASAYLSHQPQHF.